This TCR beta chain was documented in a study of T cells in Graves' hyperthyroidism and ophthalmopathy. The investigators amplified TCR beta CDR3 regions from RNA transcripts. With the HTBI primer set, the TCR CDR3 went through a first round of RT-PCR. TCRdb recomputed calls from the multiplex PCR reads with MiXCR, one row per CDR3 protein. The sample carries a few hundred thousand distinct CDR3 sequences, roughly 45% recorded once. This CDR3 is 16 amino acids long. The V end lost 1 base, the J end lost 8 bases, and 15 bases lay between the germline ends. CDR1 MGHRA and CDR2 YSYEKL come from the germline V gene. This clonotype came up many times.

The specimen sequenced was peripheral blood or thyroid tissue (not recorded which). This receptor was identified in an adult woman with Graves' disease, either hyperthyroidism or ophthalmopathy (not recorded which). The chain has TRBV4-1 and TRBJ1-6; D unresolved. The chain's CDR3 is CASSQGAGLLDSPLHF. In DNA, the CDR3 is TGCGCCAGCAGCCAAGGTGCGGGTCTCCTGGATTCACCCCTCCACTTT.